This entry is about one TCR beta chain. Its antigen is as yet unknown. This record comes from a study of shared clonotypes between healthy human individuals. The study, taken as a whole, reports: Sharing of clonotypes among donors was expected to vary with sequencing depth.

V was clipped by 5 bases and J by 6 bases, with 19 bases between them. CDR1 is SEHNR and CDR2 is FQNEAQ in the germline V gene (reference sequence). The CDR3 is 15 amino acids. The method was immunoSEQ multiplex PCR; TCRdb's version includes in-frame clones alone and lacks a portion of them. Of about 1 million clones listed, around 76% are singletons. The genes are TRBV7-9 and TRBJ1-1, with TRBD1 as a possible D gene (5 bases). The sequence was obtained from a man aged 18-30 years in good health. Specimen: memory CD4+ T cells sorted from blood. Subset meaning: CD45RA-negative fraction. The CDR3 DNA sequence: TGTGCCAGCAGCCTATTCGGTGGGGCCGTCGCTGAAGCTTTCTTT. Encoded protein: CASSLFGGAVAEAFF.